The source of this T cell receptor beta chain is a study of shared clonotypes between healthy human individuals. Study results and caveats: Clonotypes that were shared across a handful of donors made up around 5% of naive CD4 clonotypes. When compared with the clonotypes that were shared by all four sorted-subset donors, the non-shared clonotypes turned out to have lower generation probabilities.

The CDR3 runs to 13 residues. Germline V CDR1 and CDR2: SGHNT, YYREEE (reference sequence). The V segment lost 1 base and the J segment 9 bases; nucleotides outside the gene matches: 4. Generated by immunoSEQ multiplex PCR, the TCRdb table keeps only in-frame clones and is missing some. The repertoire holds under 1,900,000 clones, with approximately 98.5% as singletons. This clone was found once. Its antigen is currently unknown. The sample was naive CD4+ T cells sorted from blood. Subset indicated: CD45RA+ positively selected. The clonotype originates from a man aged 30-40 years in good health. This chain uses TRBV5-4 with TRBJ2-1; 7 nucleotides match TRBD2. The CDR3 region has the DNA TGTGCCAGCAGCTTGAAGAGCGGGGTTGAGCAGTTCTTC. This gives the protein CASSLKSGVEQFF.